This TCR beta chain came from a study of blood T cell repertoires in COVID-19. About the research overall: Specimens from acute and convalescent COVID-19 originated in the United States, Italy and Spain.

Original processing methods: Estimates of nucleated cell counts were drawn from the amplification of reference gene primers. Sequencing used immunoSEQ multiplex PCR; TCRdb keeps in-frame clones, though not all of them. Clone size and V and J calls were adopted from that table, with D and trimming inferred from the DNA. This table holds about 58,000 clones, about 85% found once. V trimming: 2 bases; J trimming: 6 bases; junction bases outside the gene matches: 12. Germline values: CDR1 MDHEN, CDR2 SYDVKM. CDR3 size: 16 residues. The chain recombines TRBV28 with TRBJ1-2; the match to TRBD1 covers 7 bases. What was sequenced was peripheral blood. The TCR originated in a woman aged 70 to 79 with active COVID-19. CDR3 amino acids: CASSLQNFGQAHGYTF. The DNA of the CDR3 is TGTGCCAGCAGTTTACAAAACTTCGGACAGGCACATGGCTACACCTTC.